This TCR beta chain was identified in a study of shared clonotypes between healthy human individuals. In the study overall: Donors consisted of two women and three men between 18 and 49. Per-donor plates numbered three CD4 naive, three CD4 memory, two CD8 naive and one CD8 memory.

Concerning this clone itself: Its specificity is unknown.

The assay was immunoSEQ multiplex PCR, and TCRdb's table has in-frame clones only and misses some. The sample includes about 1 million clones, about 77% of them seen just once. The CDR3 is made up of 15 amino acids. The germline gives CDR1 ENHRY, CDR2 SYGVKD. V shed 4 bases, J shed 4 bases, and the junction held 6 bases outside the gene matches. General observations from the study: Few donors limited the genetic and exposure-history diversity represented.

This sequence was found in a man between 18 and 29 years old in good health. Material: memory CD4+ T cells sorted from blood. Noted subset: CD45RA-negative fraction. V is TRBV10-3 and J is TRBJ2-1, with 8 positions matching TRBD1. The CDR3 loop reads CAISAGDRQYNEQFF. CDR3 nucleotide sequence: TGTGCCATCAGTGCTGGGGACAGGCAATACAATGAGCAGTTCTTC.